A selection of T cell receptor beta chains follows, all from one sample in a study of cytotoxic CD8 clonotypes in ibrutinib-treated CLL. Sequencing was performed with immunoSEQ multiplex PCR; in TCRdb, only in-frame clones are kept and a portion is missing. The table has 40,000 or so clones, over 60% seen once; the top ten hold roughly 14%. This sample comprised PBMCs, obtained after 12 months of ibrutinib treatment. All receptors derive from a human donor with chronic lymphocytic leukemia. Each CDR3 is given with its conserved first and last residue. Fields, in order: clone size, J gene, D gene, V gene, CDR3 protein, CDR3 DNA. A D gene is named only where the DNA matches it firmly. A clone size is listed for some rows: how often the clone was seen (once, few, many), or a class if it is expanded.

clone size: few; J gene: TRBJ2-3; D gene: NA; V gene: TRBV15; CDR3 protein: CATSRSTDTQYF; CDR3 DNA: TGTGCCACCAGCAGATCCACAGATACGCAGTATTTT
clone size: NA; J gene: TRBJ2-6; D gene: NA; V gene: TRBV5-5; CDR3 protein: CASSVDQGHSSGANVLTF; CDR3 DNA: TGTGCCAGCAGCGTGGATCAGGGGCACAGCTCTGGGGCCAACGTCCTGACTTTC
clone size: few; J gene: TRBJ1-1; D gene: NA; V gene: TRBV2; CDR3 protein: CASSNKGNTEAFF; CDR3 DNA: TGTGCCAGCAGTAATAAGGGGAACACTGAAGCTTTCTTT
clone size: NA; J gene: TRBJ1-5; D gene: NA; V gene: TRBV28; CDR3 protein: CASSLDQGFEPQHF; CDR3 DNA: TGTGCCAGCAGTTTAGACCAGGGCTTTGAGCCCCAGCATTTT
clone size: NA; J gene: TRBJ2-2; D gene: TRBD1; V gene: TRBV15; CDR3 protein: CATSRGGGDTGELFF; CDR3 DNA: TGTGCCACCAGCAGAGGAGGGGGCGACACCGGGGAGCTGTTTTTT
clone size: NA; J gene: TRBJ2-1; D gene: TRBD2; V gene: TRBV11-2; CDR3 protein: CASSLITSGRVYNEQFF; CDR3 DNA: TGTGCCAGCAGCTTAATTACTAGCGGGAGGGTGTACAATGAGCAGTTCTTC
clone size: few; J gene: TRBJ2-7; D gene: NA; V gene: TRBV11-3; CDR3 protein: CASSLHSGAGYEQYF; CDR3 DNA: TGTGCCAGCAGCCTTCACAGCGGCGCGGGGTACGAGCAGTACTTC
clone size: few; J gene: TRBJ1-5; D gene: NA; V gene: TRBV5-8; CDR3 protein: CASSWKGLYSNQPQHF; CDR3 DNA: TGTGCCAGCAGCTGGAAGGGACTTTATAGCAATCAGCCCCAGCATTTT
clone size: NA; J gene: TRBJ2-1; D gene: NA; V gene: TRBV19; CDR3 protein: CASSIWLPNEQFF; CDR3 DNA: TGTGCCAGTAGTATTTGGCTGCCAAATGAGCAGTTCTTC
clone size: NA; J gene: TRBJ1-2; D gene: NA; V gene: TRBV5-6; CDR3 protein: CASSFLTEGYTF; CDR3 DNA: TGTGCCAGCAGCTTCTTGACCGAAGGCTACACCTTC
clone size: NA; J gene: TRBJ2-5; D gene: NA; V gene: TRBV10-1; CDR3 protein: CASSESRMRKVSGQETQYF; CDR3 DNA: TGCGCCAGCAGTGAGTCGAGGATGAGAAAGGTTTCTGGACAAGAGACCCAGTACTTC
clone size: NA; J gene: TRBJ2-7; D gene: TRBD2; V gene: TRBV5-1; CDR3 protein: CASSLSRAGGYEQYF; CDR3 DNA: TGCGCCAGCAGCTTGAGTAGAGCGGGAGGGTACGAGCAGTACTTC
clone size: medium-sized; J gene: TRBJ2-1; D gene: NA; V gene: TRBV7-9; CDR3 protein: CASSPERNYNEQFF; CDR3 DNA: TGTGCCAGCAGCCCAGAGCGGAACTACAATGAGCAGTTCTTC
clone size: NA; J gene: TRBJ2-5; D gene: NA; V gene: TRBV6-1; CDR3 protein: CASSDKETQYF; CDR3 DNA: TGTGCCAGCAGTGACAAAGAGACCCAGTACTTC
clone size: NA; J gene: TRBJ1-4; D gene: TRBD1; V gene: TRBV6-5; CDR3 protein: CASSGGTVNEKLFF; CDR3 DNA: TGTGCCAGCAGTGGAGGGACAGTTAATGAAAAACTGTTTTTT
clone size: few; J gene: TRBJ2-7; D gene: NA; V gene: TRBV6-4; CDR3 protein: CASSDEEGAEQYF; CDR3 DNA: TGTGCCAGCAGTGACGAGGAGGGGGCAGAGCAGTACTTC
clone size: once; J gene: TRBJ1-4; D gene: NA; V gene: TRBV7-9; CDR3 protein: CASKLSTSHEKLFF; CDR3 DNA: TGTGCCAGTAAACTTTCTACCTCACATGAAAAACTGTTTTTT
clone size: NA; J gene: TRBJ2-7; D gene: NA; V gene: TRBV7-8; CDR3 protein: CASSLAGEQYF; CDR3 DNA: TGTGCCAGCAGCTTAGCGGGCGAGCAGTACTTC
clone size: few; J gene: TRBJ1-1; D gene: NA; V gene: TRBV7-8; CDR3 protein: CASSPHRLAGAYTEAFF; CDR3 DNA: TGTGCCAGCAGCCCCCATAGGCTGGCAGGGGCCTACACTGAAGCTTTCTTT
clone size: NA; J gene: TRBJ2-7; D gene: NA; V gene: TRBV2; CDR3 protein: CASSVAYEQYF; CDR3 DNA: TGTGCCAGCAGTGTCGCCTACGAGCAGTACTTC
clone size: NA; J gene: TRBJ1-4; D gene: NA; V gene: TRBV6-5; CDR3 protein: CASRRVPTNEKLFF; CDR3 DNA: TGTGCCAGCAGAAGGGTCCCCACTAATGAAAAACTGTTTTTT
clone size: NA; J gene: TRBJ2-1; D gene: TRBD2; V gene: TRBV7-8; CDR3 protein: CASSLDRAGGSSYNEQFF; CDR3 DNA: TGTGCCAGCAGCTTAGATAGGGCAGGCGGGAGTAGCTACAATGAGCAGTTCTTC
clone size: few; J gene: TRBJ2-7; D gene: TRBD1; V gene: TRBV14; CDR3 protein: CASSQWGQGAYEQYF; CDR3 DNA: TGTGCCAGCAGCCAATGGGGACAGGGGGCGTACGAGCAGTACTTC
clone size: NA; J gene: TRBJ2-7; D gene: NA; V gene: TRBV28; CDR3 protein: CASYDRTFSYEQYF; CDR3 DNA: TGTGCCAGTTACGACAGGACATTCTCCTACGAGCAGTACTTC
clone size: NA; J gene: TRBJ2-1; D gene: TRBD2; V gene: TRBV7-2; CDR3 protein: CASSLVPSTSGTGGEQFF; CDR3 DNA: TGTGCCAGCAGCTTAGTACCCTCGACTAGCGGGACTGGTGGTGAGCAGTTCTTC
clone size: NA; J gene: TRBJ2-7; D gene: TRBD1; V gene: TRBV13; CDR3 protein: CASSREDRAYEQYF; CDR3 DNA: TGTGCCAGCAGCCGGGAAGACAGGGCCTACGAGCAGTACTTC
clone size: NA; J gene: TRBJ2-6; D gene: NA; V gene: TRBV28; CDR3 protein: CASSLGRGTGANVLTF; CDR3 DNA: TGTGCCAGCAGTTTAGGTCGGGGAACCGGGGCCAACGTCCTGACTTTC
clone size: NA; J gene: TRBJ1-5; D gene: NA; V gene: TRBV4-2; CDR3 protein: CASSQALGVNQPQHF; CDR3 DNA: TGTGCCAGCAGCCAAGCACTAGGAGTCAATCAGCCCCAGCATTTT
clone size: NA; J gene: TRBJ2-3; D gene: NA; V gene: TRBV5-1; CDR3 protein: CASSLESQRTDTQYF; CDR3 DNA: TGCGCCAGCAGCTTGGAGAGCCAACGCACAGATACGCAGTATTTT
clone size: once; J gene: TRBJ2-3; D gene: NA; V gene: TRBV27; CDR3 protein: CASSLSPQATDTQYF; CDR3 DNA: TGTGCCAGCAGTTTATCCCCCCAGGCAACAGATACGCAGTATTTT
clone size: NA; J gene: TRBJ1-2; D gene: TRBD1; V gene: TRBV2; CDR3 protein: CASSEPRQGAPLAF; CDR3 DNA: TGTGCCAGCAGTGAACCGCGCCAGGGGGCCCCCCTCGCCTTC
clone size: once; J gene: TRBJ2-3; D gene: NA; V gene: TRBV7-3; CDR3 protein: CASSPGRSTDTQYF; CDR3 DNA: TGTGCCAGCAGCCCCGGACGGAGCACAGATACGCAGTATTTT
clone size: NA; J gene: TRBJ2-7; D gene: TRBD1; V gene: TRBV5-4; CDR3 protein: CASSDGQGAEQYF; CDR3 DNA: TGTGCCAGCAGTGATGGACAGGGAGCCGAGCAGTACTTC
clone size: NA; J gene: TRBJ1-5; D gene: NA; V gene: TRBV7-8; CDR3 protein: CASSTGQALNQPQHF; CDR3 DNA: TGTGCCAGCAGCACAGGTCAAGCGCTCAATCAGCCCCAGCATTTT
clone size: few; J gene: TRBJ1-1; D gene: NA; V gene: TRBV6-1; CDR3 protein: CASSEGSNTEAFF; CDR3 DNA: TGTGCCAGCAGTGAAGGGTCAAACACTGAAGCTTTCTTT
clone size: few; J gene: TRBJ2-7; D gene: NA; V gene: TRBV5-1; CDR3 protein: CASTGDYYEQYF; CDR3 DNA: TGCGCCAGCACTGGAGACTACTACGAGCAGTACTTC
clone size: NA; J gene: TRBJ2-5; D gene: NA; V gene: TRBV27; CDR3 protein: CASSFGGVAETQYF; CDR3 DNA: TGTGCCAGCAGTTTTGGGGGAGTGGCGGAGACCCAGTACTTC
clone size: NA; J gene: TRBJ2-3; D gene: TRBD2; V gene: TRBV7-3; CDR3 protein: CASGAGGPTDTQYF; CDR3 DNA: TGTGCCTCCGGCGCGGGAGGACCCACAGATACGCAGTATTTT
clone size: NA; J gene: TRBJ1-2; D gene: NA; V gene: TRBV18; CDR3 protein: CASSPDIGNYGYTF; CDR3 DNA: TGTGCCAGCTCACCCGACATTGGAAACTATGGCTACACCTTC
clone size: NA; J gene: TRBJ1-1; D gene: NA; V gene: TRBV18; CDR3 protein: CASSPTDEDTEAFF; CDR3 DNA: TGTGCCAGCTCACCGACGGACGAGGACACTGAAGCTTTCTTT
clone size: few; J gene: TRBJ1-5; D gene: NA; V gene: TRBV12-5; CDR3 protein: CASAPGEWTQHF; CDR3 DNA: TGTGCTAGTGCCCCCGGTGAGTGGACCCAGCATTTT
clone size: once; J gene: TRBJ2-2; D gene: NA; V gene: TRBV29-1; CDR3 protein: CSVNQPTGQNTGELFF; CDR3 DNA: TGCAGCGTTAACCAACCGACGGGACAGAACACCGGGGAGCTGTTTTTT
clone size: few; J gene: TRBJ1-5; D gene: NA; V gene: TRBV7-3; CDR3 protein: CASSPSAGQPQHF; CDR3 DNA: TGTGCCAGCAGCCCCTCGGCGGGACAGCCCCAGCATTTT